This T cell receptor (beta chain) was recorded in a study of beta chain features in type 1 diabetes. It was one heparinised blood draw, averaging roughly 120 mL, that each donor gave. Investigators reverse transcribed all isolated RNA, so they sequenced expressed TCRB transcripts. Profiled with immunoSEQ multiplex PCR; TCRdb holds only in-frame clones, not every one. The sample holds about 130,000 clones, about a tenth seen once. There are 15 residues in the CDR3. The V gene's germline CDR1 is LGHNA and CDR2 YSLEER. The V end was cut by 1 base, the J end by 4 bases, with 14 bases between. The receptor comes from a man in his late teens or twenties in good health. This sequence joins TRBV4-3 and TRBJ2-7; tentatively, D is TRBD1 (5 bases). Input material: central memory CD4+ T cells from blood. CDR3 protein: CASSQGVQGTYEQYF. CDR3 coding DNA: TGCGCCAGCAGCCAAGGGGTTCAGGGTACATACGAGCAGTACTTC.